This TCR beta chain was identified during a study of cytomegalovirus exposure and HLA in healthy donors. Study results and limitations: For most TCR beta V segments, an earlier analysis put the productive rate at about 90% or about 30% of the time. In a later analysis, CMV-associated beta chains were mostly HLA-associated, it appeared.

V lost 3 bases, J lost 5 bases, and 6 bases stayed unmatched. The germline gives CDR1 SGDLS, CDR2 YYNGEE. The CDR3 sequence is 15 residues long. A remark on this clone: The antigen is not known.

The PCR ran on 60 Vbeta and 13 Jbeta primers. This table comes from immunoSEQ multiplex PCR, and its TCRdb copy is limited to in-frame clones, with some not included. The data contain more than 95,000 clones, about a tenth of them singletons. Each donor was healthy, and each was a bone marrow donor. Sequencing input: PBMCs. The rearrangement links TRBV9 to TRBJ2-7, with 12 positions matching TRBD2. This clonotype was sampled from a man aged 40-55 years in good health and CMV-seropositive. The CDR3 is CASSASSGRGNEQYF. CDR3 bases: TGTGCCAGCAGCGCGTCTAGCGGGAGGGGGAACGAGCAGTACTTC.